This T cell receptor beta chain was observed in a study of blood T cells in healthy people across ages. Overall study context: Template switching picked up about one barcoded beta molecule for each two T cells.

For the second PCR, which ran for about 7 to 11 cycles, a sample-barcoded 5' primer and a J-beta primer mix were used. MiXCR was run by TCRdb on the 5' RACE reads, yielding one entry per CDR3 protein. The data hold some 710,000 distinct CDR3 sequences, with around a fifth observed a single time. Germline CDR1 and CDR2: SQVTM and ANQGSEA. V shed 7 bases and J shed 2 bases, with 14 bases lying between them. CDR3 length: 13 amino acids. The donors, healthy Caucasians from Russia, were aged roughly 6 to 90. Per sample, no less than 5 micrograms of total RNA were extracted. The sequenced sample consisted of blood. The chain uses TRBV29-1 and TRBJ1-2, with unresolved D. The TCR originated in a man aged 70 or older in good health. CDR3 residues: CSASQSSNYGYTF. Here the CDR3 DNA reads TGCAGCGCATCACAGTCTTCGAACTATGGCTACACCTTC.